This T cell receptor beta chain was profiled in a study of post-analysis software for immune sequencing data. Overall study results and limits: In patients, TRBV5-6, TRBV5-1 and TRBV20-1 belonged to 4 or 5 TRBV segments found more frequently than in controls.

Germline CDR1 and CDR2: SGHRS and YFSETQ. The CDR3 length is 13 residues. V dropped 3 bases and J dropped 3 bases, with 9 bases sitting between them. Each TCR beta cDNA library carried unique molecular identifiers. TCRdb reprocessed the PCR reads with MiXCR, giving one entry per CDR3 protein. This sample has more than 500,000 distinct CDR3 sequences; roughly 34% occur once, and the top ten carry 6%. About this clonotype itself: Its antigen remains unknown.

This receptor was identified in a girl aged 2 to 17 with multiple sclerosis. The chain couples TRBV5-1 to TRBJ2-5; TRBD1 is a possible D gene (6 bases). Sequenced material: blood. The CDR3 loop reads CASSSDRKETQYF. The CDR3 region has the DNA TGCGCCAGCAGCTCCGACAGGAAAGAGACCCAGTACTTC.